The T cell receptor (beta chain) described here comes from a study of identical twins. It was template switching that added a universal primer site, and there were unique molecular identifiers on the cDNA. One entry per CDR3 protein, called by TCRdb with MiXCR from the 5' RACE reads. Of 400,000 to 550,000 distinct CDR3 sequences in the sample, around 20% are singletons; the top ten hold roughly 0.9%. In its sample, this clonotype was seen a few times. With V trimmed by 5 bases and J by 4 bases, 9 bases remained unmatched. This CDR3 has 15 residues. A further study also used this sample, focusing on T cells expressing NK-cell markers. That source adds: Researchers report these clonotypes also headed the CD3+CD56-NKG2C+ fraction in a handful of donors.

The sample comprised CD4+ T cells sorted from blood. The source is a woman under 30 in good health. J is TRBJ1-1 and V is TRBV12-3 or TRBV12-4, with 8 bases identical to TRBD1. CDR3: CASSTNLQGGTEAFF. The CDR3, as DNA: TGTGCCAGCAGTACGAATCTACAGGGGGGCACTGAAGCTTTCTTT.